The next 13 T cell receptor beta chains were all read from a single sample in a study of shared clonotypes between healthy human individuals (TCRdb year 2020). Library preparation used the immunoSEQ multiplex PCR assay. Sourced from immuneACCESS, this table was stored by TCRdb with only in-frame sequences that have V and J called. A share of the clones is absent; for the studies checked, an unresolved V gene accounts for under half, and the remainder has no known explanation. The table for this sample lists under 600,000 clones; almost 80% of them were counted only once. The top ten constitute under 15% of the sample. Sequencing was performed on PBMCs. These receptors were obtained from a woman in her thirties or forties in good health. Some clones in this sample may be carry-over from other donors' samples.

To note about this clone: A much larger clone lies one base from this, so it may be a read error. This sample includes further DNA sequences coding for the same CDR3. The V and J genes are TRBV5-1 and TRBJ2-2, with a tentative D call TRBD2 (6 bases). The CDR3 contains 17 residues. Per the germline V gene, CDR1 is SGHRS and CDR2 is YFSETQ. The CDR3 here is CASSLAPGVERTGELFF. The CDR3 DNA reads TGCGCCAGCAGCTTGGCTCCGGGAGTAGAGAGGACCGGGGAGTTGTTTTTT. The variable domain in full, completed from reference TRBV5-1 and TRBJ2-2, reads KAGVTQTPRYLIKTRGQQVTLSCSPISGHRSVSWYQQTPGQGLQFLFEYFSETQRNKGNFPGRFSGRQFSNSRSEMNVSTLELGDSALYLCASSLAPGVERTGELFFGEGSRLTVL.

The chain recombines TRBV4-1 with TRBJ2-2, with a tentative D call TRBD1 (5 bases). The CDR3 sequence is 16 residues long. Per the germline V gene, CDR1 is MGHRA and CDR2 is YSYEKL. V was pared by 1 base and J by 1 base, with 10 bases between. The chain's CDR3 is CASSQGYQGNTGELFF. Written as DNA, the CDR3 is TGCGCCAGCAGCCAAGGCTACCAGGGGAACACCGGGGAGCTGTTTTTT.

The V gene is TRBV2, the J gene TRBJ2-7; TRBD1 is a possible D gene (5 bases). V was pared by 6 bases and J by 3 bases, with 18 bases between. The CDR3 covers 15 residues. The germline V gene encodes CDR1 SNHLY and CDR2 FYNNEI. The CDR3 DNA sequence: TGTGCCAGCAGCAGGGATCTCCGACAAGGCTACGAGCAGTACTTC. Amino acids: CASSRDLRQGYEQYF.

V usage is TRBV29-1 and J usage is TRBJ2-6; 7 nucleotides align to TRBD1. V lost 5 bases and J lost 0; bases outside the gene matches: 7. Per the germline V gene, CDR1 is SQVTM and CDR2 is ANQGSEA. The CDR3 totals 16 residues. The CDR3 DNA follows: TGCAGCGTTAGCGACAGGGTAAACTCTGGGGCCAACGTCCTGACTTTC. Encoded protein: CSVSDRVNSGANVLTF.

The rearrangement links TRBV11-2 to TRBJ2-7; 8 positions agree with TRBD1. CDR1 is SGHAT and CDR2 is FQNNGV in the germline V gene. Trimming cost V 5 bases and J 2 bases; bases outside gene matches: 5. The CDR3 extends over 14 amino acids. The CDR3 loop is CASSTRGLPYEQYF. DNA for the CDR3: TGTGCCAGCAGCACCAGGGGGCTCCCCTACGAGCAGTACTTC.

The chain employs TRBV27 and TRBJ1-1; TRBD1 matches at 10 bases. V shed 3 bases and J 6 bases; nucleotides not matched to a gene: 4. CDR3 length: 14 residues. Germline V CDR1 and CDR2: MNHEY, SMNVEV (reference sequence). This CDR3 reads CASSLLGTGAEAFF. CDR3 bases: TGTGCCAGCAGTTTGCTCGGGACAGGGGCTGAAGCTTTCTTT.

The chain combines TRBV27 with TRBJ2-7; 9 bases fit TRBD1. J lost 3 bases, V lost 6 bases, and 6 bases had no gene match. From germline, CDR1 is MNHEY and CDR2 SMNVEV (reference sequence). This CDR3 region has 14 residues. For the CDR3, the DNA is TGTGCCAGCAGCCTGGACAGGGGACGCTACGAGCAGTACTTC. Translated, it gives CASSLDRGRYEQYF.

On this clone: Other DNA sequences from this sample encode an identical CDR3 as well. This sequence joins TRBV4-3 and TRBJ2-7; TRBD1 or TRBD2 may be the D gene (5 bases each). The CDR3 runs to 14 residues. CDR1 is LGHNA and CDR2 is YSLEER in the germline V gene. Deletions cut 0 bases from V and 1 base from J, with 7 bases between. The CDR3 loop is CASSQDWGSYEQYF. DNA of the CDR3: TGCGCCAGCAGCCAAGATTGGGGGTCCTACGAGCAGTACTTC.

The gene calls are TRBV4-2 and TRBJ2-7; 7 positions match TRBD2. Trimming removed 0 bases from V and 1 base from J; junction bases left unmatched: 6. There are 16 residues in the CDR3. Germline loops: CDR1 LGHNA, CDR2 YNFKEQ. CDR3 protein: CASSQEGGSGSYEQYF. CDR3 in DNA: TGTGCCAGCAGCCAAGAGGGAGGGAGTGGGTCCTACGAGCAGTACTTC.

The J gene is TRBJ2-5, the V gene TRBV5-6, with D tentatively TRBD1 (6 bases). Germline V gene lookup returns CDR1 SGHDT and CDR2 YYEEEE. The CDR3 is made up of 14 amino acids. Deletions cut 1 base from V and 5 bases from J, with 12 bases between. CDR3 region: CASSLNRVLETQYF. DNA of the CDR3: TGTGCCAGCAGCTTGAACAGGGTCCTGGAGACCCAGTACTTC.

The gene calls are TRBV5-1 and TRBJ2-1; 10 bases agree with TRBD2. This CDR3 has 14 amino acids. Germline V lookup: CDR1 SGHRS, CDR2 YFSETQ. J gave up 7 bases and V 6 bases, and 7 bases lay outside the gene matches. DNA for the CDR3: TGCGCCAGCACCCAGCGGGAGGGGAGGAATGAGCAGTTCTTC. The encoded protein is CASTQREGRNEQFF. Drawing the rest from reference TRBV5-1 and TRBJ2-1, the complete variable domain is KAGVTQTPRYLIKTRGQQVTLSCSPISGHRSVSWYQQTPGQGLQFLFEYFSETQRNKGNFPGRFSGRQFSNSRSEMNVSTLELGDSALYLCASTQREGRNEQFFGPGTRLTVL.

The CDR3 reads CASSLGFEQYF. In DNA, the CDR3 is TGTGCCAGCAGCTTAGGTTTCGAGCAGTACTTC. This sequence joins TRBV5-4 and TRBJ2-7; D not resolved. Trimming took 2 bases from V and 6 from J, leaving 6 bases between them. CDR1 is SGHNT, CDR2 YYREEE, per germline (reference sequence). This CDR3 spans 11 amino acids.

CDR3: CASRTGQGTYNEQFF. The CDR3 DNA follows: TGTGCCAGTAGGACGGGACAGGGGACCTACAATGAGCAGTTCTTC. The rearrangement uses TRBV19 and TRBJ2-1; 10 positions match TRBD1. The CDR3 loop spans 15 amino acids. Trimming cost V 6 bases and J 2 bases; bases outside gene matches: 4. Germline CDR1 is LNHDA and CDR2 is SQIVND (reference sequence).